This T cell receptor beta chain was identified during a study of shared clonotypes between healthy human individuals. The wider study: Each donor's CD4 naive and CD4 memory cells filled three plates apiece, CD8 naive two, and CD8 memory one.

The V end lost 3 bases, the J end lost 4 bases, and 7 bases lay between the germline ends. Germline values: CDR1 SGHNT, CDR2 YYREEE (reference sequence). This CDR3 comprises 12 residues. TCRdb keeps only in-frame clones here, not all; method: immunoSEQ multiplex PCR. The sample records roughly 410,000 clones, about 97% being singletons. The origin of this receptor is a young man in good health. The sequencing sample was made of memory CD8+ T cells sorted from blood. Subset of the sample: CD45RO+ cells pooled with CCR7-negative TemRA cells. The chain uses TRBV5-4 and TRBJ2-5, with a possible D match to TRBD1 (5 bases). The CDR3 DNA reads as TGTGCCAGCAGCTCGCAGGGAGAGACCCAGTACTTC. Protein sequence: CASSSQGETQYF.